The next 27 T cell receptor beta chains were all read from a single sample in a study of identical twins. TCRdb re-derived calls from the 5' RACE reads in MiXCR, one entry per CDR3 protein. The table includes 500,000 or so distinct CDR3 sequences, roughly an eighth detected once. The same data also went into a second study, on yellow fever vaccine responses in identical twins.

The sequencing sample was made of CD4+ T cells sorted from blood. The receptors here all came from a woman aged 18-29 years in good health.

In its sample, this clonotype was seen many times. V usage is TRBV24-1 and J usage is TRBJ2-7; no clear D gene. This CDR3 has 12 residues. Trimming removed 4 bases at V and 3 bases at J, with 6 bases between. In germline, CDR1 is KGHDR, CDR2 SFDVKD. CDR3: CATSELRYEQYF. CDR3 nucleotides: TGTGCCACCAGTGAGCTTCGCTACGAGCAGTACTTC.

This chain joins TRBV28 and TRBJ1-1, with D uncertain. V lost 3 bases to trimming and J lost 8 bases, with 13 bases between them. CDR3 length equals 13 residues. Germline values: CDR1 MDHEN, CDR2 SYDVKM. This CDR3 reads CASSLGRTEEAFF. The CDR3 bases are TGTGCCAGCAGTTTGGGTAGAACAGAAGAAGCTTTCTTT.

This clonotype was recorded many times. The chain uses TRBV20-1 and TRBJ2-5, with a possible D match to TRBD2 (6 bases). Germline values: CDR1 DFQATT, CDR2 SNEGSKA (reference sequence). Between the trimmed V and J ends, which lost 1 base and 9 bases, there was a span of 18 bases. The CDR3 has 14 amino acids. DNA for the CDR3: TGCAGTGCTAGAGTACGCTCGACAACGGGGGCCCAGTACTTC. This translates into CSARVRSTTGAQYF.

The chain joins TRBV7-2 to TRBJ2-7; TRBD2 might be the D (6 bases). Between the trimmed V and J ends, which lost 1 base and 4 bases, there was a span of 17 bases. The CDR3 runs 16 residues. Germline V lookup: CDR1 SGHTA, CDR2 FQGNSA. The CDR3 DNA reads TGTGCCAGCAGCTTAGATTCCGGACGGGGGAGGTACGAGCAGTACTTC. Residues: CASSLDSGRGRYEQYF. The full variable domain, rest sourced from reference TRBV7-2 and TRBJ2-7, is GAGVSQSPSNKVTEKGKDVELRCDPISGHTALYWYRQSLGQGLEFLIYFQGNSAPDKSGLPSDRFSAERTGGSVSTLTIQRTQQEDSAVYLCASSLDSGRGRYEQYFGPGTRLTVT.

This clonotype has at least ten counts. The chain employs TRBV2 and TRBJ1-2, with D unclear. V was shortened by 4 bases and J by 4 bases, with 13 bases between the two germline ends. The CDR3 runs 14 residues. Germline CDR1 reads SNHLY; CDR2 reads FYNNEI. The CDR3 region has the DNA TGTGCCAGCAGTGGGACGGGGAGCGTCTATGGCTACACCTTC. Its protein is CASSGTGSVYGYTF. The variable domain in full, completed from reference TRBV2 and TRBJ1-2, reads EPEVTQTPSHQVTQMGQEVILRCVPISNHLYFYWYRQILGQKVEFLVSFYNNEISEKSEIFDDQFSVERPDGSNFTLKIRSTKLEDSAMYFCASSGTGSVYGYTFGSGTRLTVV.

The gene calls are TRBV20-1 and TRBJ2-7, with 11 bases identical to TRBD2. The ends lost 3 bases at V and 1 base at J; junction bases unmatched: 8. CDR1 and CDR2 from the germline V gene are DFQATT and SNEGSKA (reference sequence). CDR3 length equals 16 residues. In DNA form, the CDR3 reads TGCAGTGCTAGTGACTATAGCGGGAGGGCTTCCTACGAGCAGTACTTC. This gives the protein CSASDYSGRASYEQYF.

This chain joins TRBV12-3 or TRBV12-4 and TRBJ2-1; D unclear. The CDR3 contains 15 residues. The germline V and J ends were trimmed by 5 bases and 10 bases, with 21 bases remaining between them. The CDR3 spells CASSPSAAESSEQFF. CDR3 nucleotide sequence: TGTGCCAGCAGTCCCAGTGCGGCAGAAAGTTCAGAGCAGTTCTTC.

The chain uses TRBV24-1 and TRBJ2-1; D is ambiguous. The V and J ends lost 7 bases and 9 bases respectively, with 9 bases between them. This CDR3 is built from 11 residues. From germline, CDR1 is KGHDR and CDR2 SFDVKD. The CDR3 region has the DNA TGTGCCACCAGCGGCGCGTTTGAGCAGTTCTTC. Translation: CATSGAFEQFF.

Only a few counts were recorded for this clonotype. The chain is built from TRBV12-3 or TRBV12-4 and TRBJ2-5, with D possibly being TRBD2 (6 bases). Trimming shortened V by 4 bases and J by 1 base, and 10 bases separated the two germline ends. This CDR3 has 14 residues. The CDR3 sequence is CASSWRGLQETQYF. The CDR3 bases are TGTGCCAGCAGTTGGCGGGGTCTCCAAGAGACCCAGTACTTC.

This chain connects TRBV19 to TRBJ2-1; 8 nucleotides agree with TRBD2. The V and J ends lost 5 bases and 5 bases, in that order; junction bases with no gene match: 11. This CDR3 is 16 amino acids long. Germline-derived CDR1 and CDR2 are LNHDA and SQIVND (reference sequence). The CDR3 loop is CASSPRGAGGNNEQFF. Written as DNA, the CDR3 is TGTGCCAGTAGTCCCCGCGGGGCGGGGGGCAACAATGAGCAGTTCTTC.

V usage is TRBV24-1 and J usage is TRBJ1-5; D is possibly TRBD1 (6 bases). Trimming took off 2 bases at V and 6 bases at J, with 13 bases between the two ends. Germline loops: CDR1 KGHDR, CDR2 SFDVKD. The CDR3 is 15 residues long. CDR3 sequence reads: CATSDSTGMGQPQHF. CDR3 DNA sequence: TGTGCCACCAGTGATTCAACAGGGATGGGTCAGCCCCAGCATTTT.

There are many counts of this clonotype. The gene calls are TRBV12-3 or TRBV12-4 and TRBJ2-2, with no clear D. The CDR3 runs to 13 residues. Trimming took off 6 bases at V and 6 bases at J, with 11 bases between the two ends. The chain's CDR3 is CASSLRPAGELFF. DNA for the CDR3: TGTGCCAGCAGCCTAAGACCGGCCGGGGAGCTGTTTTTT.

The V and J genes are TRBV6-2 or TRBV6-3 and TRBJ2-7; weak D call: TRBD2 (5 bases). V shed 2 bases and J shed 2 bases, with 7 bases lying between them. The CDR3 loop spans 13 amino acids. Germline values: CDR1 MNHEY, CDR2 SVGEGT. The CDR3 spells CASSYVSAYEQYF. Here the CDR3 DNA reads TGTGCCAGCAGTTACGTTAGCGCCTACGAGCAGTACTTC.

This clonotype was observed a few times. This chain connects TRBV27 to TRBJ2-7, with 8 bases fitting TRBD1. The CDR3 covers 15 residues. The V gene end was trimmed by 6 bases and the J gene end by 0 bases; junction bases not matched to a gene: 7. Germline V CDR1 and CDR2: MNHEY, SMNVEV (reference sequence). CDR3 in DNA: TGTGCCAGCAGATCGGGACAGGTCAGCTCCTACGAGCAGTACTTC. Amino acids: CASRSGQVSSYEQYF.

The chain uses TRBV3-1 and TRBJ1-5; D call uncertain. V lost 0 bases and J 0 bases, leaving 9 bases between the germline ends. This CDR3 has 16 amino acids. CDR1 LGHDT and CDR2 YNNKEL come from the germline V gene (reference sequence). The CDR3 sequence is CASSQDKPHSNQPQHF. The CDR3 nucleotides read TGTGCCAGCAGCCAAGATAAGCCCCATAGCAATCAGCCCCAGCATTTT.

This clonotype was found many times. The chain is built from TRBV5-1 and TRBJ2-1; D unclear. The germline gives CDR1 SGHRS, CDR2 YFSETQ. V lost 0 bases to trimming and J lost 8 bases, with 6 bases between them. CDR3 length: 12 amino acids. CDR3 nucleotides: TGCGCCAGCAGCTTGGGAGACCATGAGCAGTTCTTC. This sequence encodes CASSLGDHEQFF.

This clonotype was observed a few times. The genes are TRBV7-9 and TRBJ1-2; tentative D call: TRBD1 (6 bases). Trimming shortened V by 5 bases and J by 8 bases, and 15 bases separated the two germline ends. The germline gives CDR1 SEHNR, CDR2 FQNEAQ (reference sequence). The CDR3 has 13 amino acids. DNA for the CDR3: TGTGCCAGCAGCCCCCAGGGGACGGGGGGCTACACCTTC. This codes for CASSPQGTGGYTF.

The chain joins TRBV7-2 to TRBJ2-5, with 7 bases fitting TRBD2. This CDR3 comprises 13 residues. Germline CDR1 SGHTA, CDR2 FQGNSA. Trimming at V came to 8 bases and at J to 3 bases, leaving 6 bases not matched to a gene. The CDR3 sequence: CASSRGREETQYF. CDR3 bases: TGTGCCAGCTCACGCGGGAGAGAAGAGACCCAGTACTTC.

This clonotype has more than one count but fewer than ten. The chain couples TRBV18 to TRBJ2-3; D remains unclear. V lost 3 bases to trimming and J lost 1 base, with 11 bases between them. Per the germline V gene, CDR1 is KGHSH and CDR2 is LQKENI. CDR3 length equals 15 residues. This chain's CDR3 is CASSPKVSRTDTQYF. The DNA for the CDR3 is TGTGCCAGCTCACCTAAGGTTTCCCGCACAGATACGCAGTATTTT.

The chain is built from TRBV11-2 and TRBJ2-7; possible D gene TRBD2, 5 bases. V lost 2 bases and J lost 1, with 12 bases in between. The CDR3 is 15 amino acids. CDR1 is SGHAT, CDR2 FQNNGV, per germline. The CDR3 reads CASSLPRDGSYEQYF. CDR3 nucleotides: TGTGCCAGCAGCTTACCACGGGATGGTTCCTACGAGCAGTACTTC.

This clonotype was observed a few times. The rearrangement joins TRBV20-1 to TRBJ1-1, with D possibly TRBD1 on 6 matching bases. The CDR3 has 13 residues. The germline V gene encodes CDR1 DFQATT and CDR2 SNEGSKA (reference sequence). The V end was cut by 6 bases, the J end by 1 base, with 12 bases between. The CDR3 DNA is TGCAGTGCCGCAGGACAGCCGAACACTGAAGCTTTCTTT. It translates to CSAAGQPNTEAFF.

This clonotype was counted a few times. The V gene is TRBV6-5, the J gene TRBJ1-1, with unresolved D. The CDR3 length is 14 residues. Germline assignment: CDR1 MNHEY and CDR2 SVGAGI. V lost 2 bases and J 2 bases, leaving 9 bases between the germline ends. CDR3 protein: CASSYDWTNTEAFF. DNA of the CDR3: TGTGCCAGCAGTTACGATTGGACCAACACTGAAGCTTTCTTT.

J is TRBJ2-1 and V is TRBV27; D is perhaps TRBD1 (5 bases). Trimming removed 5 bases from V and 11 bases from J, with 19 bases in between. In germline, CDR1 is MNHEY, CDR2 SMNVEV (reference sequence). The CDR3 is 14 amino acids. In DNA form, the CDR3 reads TGTGCCAGCAGTATATTCACAGGTGGCGATAAGCAGTTCTTC. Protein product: CASSIFTGGDKQFF.

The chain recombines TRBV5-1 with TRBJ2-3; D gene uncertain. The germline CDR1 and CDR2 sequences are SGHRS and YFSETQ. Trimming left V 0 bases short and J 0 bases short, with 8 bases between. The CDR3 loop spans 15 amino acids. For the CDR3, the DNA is TGCGCCAGCAGCTTGGGCGAGTTTAGCACAGATACGCAGTATTTT. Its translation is CASSLGEFSTDTQYF. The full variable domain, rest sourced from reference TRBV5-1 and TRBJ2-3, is KAGVTQTPRYLIKTRGQQVTLSCSPISGHRSVSWYQQTPGQGLQFLFEYFSETQRNKGNFPGRFSGRQFSNSRSEMNVSTLELGDSALYLCASSLGEFSTDTQYFGPGTRLTVL.

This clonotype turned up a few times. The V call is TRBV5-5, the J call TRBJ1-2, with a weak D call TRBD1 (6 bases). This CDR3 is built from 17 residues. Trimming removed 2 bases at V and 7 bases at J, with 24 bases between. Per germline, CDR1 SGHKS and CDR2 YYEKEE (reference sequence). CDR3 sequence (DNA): TGTGCCAGCAGCTTTAGTGCGGGACAAACTACGATGTCTGGCTACACCTTC. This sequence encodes CASSFSAGQTTMSGYTF.

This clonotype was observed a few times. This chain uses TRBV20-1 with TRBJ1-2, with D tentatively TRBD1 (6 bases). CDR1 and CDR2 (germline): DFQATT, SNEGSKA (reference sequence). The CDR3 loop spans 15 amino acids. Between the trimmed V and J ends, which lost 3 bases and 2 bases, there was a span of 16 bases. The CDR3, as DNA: TGCAGTGCTAGGATTCAGTACAGGGAGAACTATGGCTACACCTTC. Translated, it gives CSARIQYRENYGYTF.

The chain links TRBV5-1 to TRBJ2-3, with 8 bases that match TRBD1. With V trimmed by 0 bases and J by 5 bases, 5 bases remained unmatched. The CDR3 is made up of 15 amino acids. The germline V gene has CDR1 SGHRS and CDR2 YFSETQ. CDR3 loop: CASSLGQGKIDTQYF. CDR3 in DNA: TGCGCCAGCAGCTTGGGACAGGGGAAGATAGATACGCAGTATTTT.